A single TCR beta chain is shown here with its context. The CDR3 runs 15 residues. V lost 5 bases and J lost 5, with 18 bases in between. The record originates from a study of T cells in Graves' hyperthyroidism and ophthalmopathy. Researchers amplified the TCR beta CDR3 regions from RNA transcripts. Carried out on the TCR CDR3, a first-round RT-PCR used the HTBI primer set. MiXCR was run by TCRdb on the multiplex PCR reads, yielding one entry per CDR3 protein. In the table there are more than 550,000 distinct CDR3 sequences, about 45% of which are singletons. The sequenced sample consisted of peripheral blood or thyroid tissue (not recorded which). The TCR was taken from an adult man with Graves' disease, either hyperthyroidism or ophthalmopathy (not recorded which). The chain has TRBV12-3 or TRBV12-4 and TRBJ2-5; the D gene is possibly TRBD1 (6 bases). The CDR3 region is CASSRGGGGYETQYF. The CDR3 DNA reads TGTGCCAGCAGTCGGGGCGGTGGGGGCTACGAGACCCAGTACTTC.